The 5 T cell receptor beta chains below all came from one sample that was sequenced in a study of CD8 T cells in Susac syndrome. Reverse transcription used about 0.45 to 1 ug RNA and random hexamers. One entry per CDR3 protein results from TCRdb running MiXCR on the immunoSEQ multiplex PCR reads. The data show 70,000 to 85,000 distinct CDR3 sequences, about 96% seen once. Input material: CD8+ T cells from PBMCs. The receptors were sampled from a human donor with Susac syndrome.

This sequence joins TRBV6-4 and TRBJ2-3; D unclear. Germline-derived CDR1 and CDR2 are MRHNA and SNTAGT. V lost 5 bases, J lost 2 bases, and 8 bases lay in between. The CDR3 totals 13 residues. Here the CDR3 reads CASSRIVTDTQYF. The CDR3 DNA reads as TGTGCCAGCAGTAGGATCGTCACAGATACGCAGTATTTT.

CDR3 in DNA: TGTGCTAGCCACGGACGGACAAACACTGAAGCTTTCTTT. It codes for CASHGRTNTEAFF. The genes are TRBV12-5 and TRBJ1-1; D possibly corresponds to TRBD1 (5 bases). V gave up 9 bases and J gave up 2 bases, with 13 bases separating them. In germline, CDR1 is LGHNT, CDR2 FRNRAP. The CDR3 is 13 residues long.

The gene calls are TRBV6-2 or TRBV6-3 and TRBJ1-6; 12 bases align to TRBD1. The V gene end was trimmed by 7 bases and the J gene end by 6 bases; junction bases not matched to a gene: 4. This CDR3 region has 15 residues. In germline, CDR1 is MNHEY, CDR2 SVGEGT. The CDR3 DNA follows: TGTGCCAGCACCTCGGGACAGGGGGCTAATTCACCCCTCCACTTT. This sequence encodes CASTSGQGANSPLHF.

The chain couples TRBV24-1 to TRBJ2-1, with TRBD2 identical over 12 bases. CDR3 length: 15 amino acids. The ends lost 5 bases at V and 5 bases at J; junction bases unmatched: 3. The germline CDR1 and CDR2 sequences are KGHDR and SFDVKD. The CDR3 nucleotides read TGTGCCACCAGTGCCCGGACTAGCGGGGACAATGAGCAGTTCTTC. Translated: CATSARTSGDNEQFF.

The V call is TRBV4-1, the J call TRBJ1-1; D gene unclear. The V end lost 1 base, the J end lost 0 bases, and 12 bases lay between the germline ends. Germline V CDR1 and CDR2: MGHRA, YSYEKL. This CDR3 is built from 16 residues. The CDR3 region is CASSQVGQTLNTEAFF. DNA of the CDR3: TGCGCCAGCAGCCAAGTGGGCCAAACCTTGAACACTGAAGCTTTCTTT.